The clone carrying this TCR beta chain was seen only once. The data were taken from a study of cytotoxic CD8 clonotypes in ibrutinib-treated CLL. Repertoires were generated with immunoSEQ multiplex PCR, while TCRdb's copy carries only in-frame clones and drops some. In the table there are nearly 300,000 clones, approximately 76% of which are singletons. CDR3 length: 15 residues. Germline assignment: CDR1 SGHNT and CDR2 YYREEE (reference sequence). V lost 2 bases, J lost 5 bases, and 15 bases lay in between. This sample comprised PBMCs, obtained at disease progression, from a patient treated with ibrutinib. The receptor was derived from a human donor with chronic lymphocytic leukemia. The chain couples TRBV5-4 to TRBJ2-3, with a tentative D call TRBD2 (6 bases). This chain's CDR3 is CASSFTGTSEDTQYF. CDR3 sequence (DNA): TGTGCCAGCAGCTTTACCGGGACTTCGGAAGATACGCAGTATTTT. The whole variable domain, remainder taken from reference TRBV5-4 and TRBJ2-3, is ETGVTQSPTHLIKTRGQQVTLRCSSQSGHNTVSWYQQALGQGPQFIFQYYREEENGRGNFPPRFSGLQFPNYSSELNVNALELDDSALYLCASSFTGTSEDTQYFGPGTRLTVL.